This record concerns one T cell receptor beta chain sequence. Its antigen has not been determined. No much larger clonotype is one base removed from it; base qualities were not supplied. According to the germline V gene, CDR1 reads SGHDN and CDR2 reads FVKESK. Germline trimming: 2 bases from V, 4 bases from J; junction bases outside gene matches: 4. Measured from the cysteine to the phenylalanine, the CDR3 is 14 residues long. The kept DNA is CDR3 alone, 42 bases in frame from the first base. This sample stems from a study of blood T cell repertoires in COVID-19 (dated by TCRdb to between 2020 and 2021). Notes on the research overall: Samples covering the acute and convalescent phases of COVID-19 were provided by collaborators in the United States, Italy and Spain. Samples were obtained from the ongoing ImmuneRACE study (first 160 participants) and from about 1,300 subjects provided by 6 global collaborators. Where available, HLA class I and class II types were obtained from metadata supplied by the sample provider rather than from assay-based typing. The repertoires were made available in a free public database intended to serve as a resource for research on the immune response to SARS-CoV-2. The material from the prospective study consisted of cDNA or gDNA derived from T cells, B-cell-depleted T cells, or PBMCs. The sample metadata nearly always contained a de-identified subject ID, COVID-19 status, age in years and sex. Subjects who had been exposed to COVID-19, were actively infected with it, or had recovered from it provided the deeply sampled blood TCRbeta repertoires that made up the dataset.

Whole blood was collected in K2EDTA tubes by collaborating institutions according to the institutions' own protocols. For TCRbeta analysis, collaborator samples were shipped as frozen whole blood, as isolated PBMCs, or as DNA extracted from either sample type. TCRbeta CDR3 regions were amplified from genomic DNA using the immunoSEQ Assay, a bias-controlled multiplex PCR. The study's processing was this. The number of nucleated cells in each sample was estimated from the amplification of reference gene primers within the assay. Sequence reads were collapsed and filtered to measure the absolute abundance of every unique TCRbeta CDR3 rearrangement. Productive Simpson clonality was computed per sample as the square root of Simpson's diversity index over productive rearrangements. TCRdb provides this immuneACCESS table in a form limited to in-frame rearrangements. Some clones are lacking; in checked studies, under half of them reflect an unresolved V gene, and why the rest are absent is not known. The DNA was the basis for D and trimming; V, J and clone size are from that table. This sample has some 110,000 clones in its table, and about 85% of those were observed once. More than 4% of the sample is in the top ten clones.

The full study reports these points: The quantity of clinical and demographic metadata differed by source and by participant and was supplied without curation.

The TCR sequence derives from a man in his fifties or sixties with acute or convalescent COVID-19. The V gene is TRBV14 and the J gene is TRBJ1-1; TRBD1 matches 7 bases in the middle. Specimen: peripheral blood. The sequenced DNA: TGTGCCAGCAGCCAAAACAGGGGAGGCACTGAAGCTTTCTTT. Its protein product is CASSQNRGGTEAFF.